Below, one TCR beta chain is given with its context. What it binds is not known. The assay was immunoSEQ multiplex PCR, and TCRdb's table has in-frame clones only and misses some. The table shows about 66,000 clones, with roughly 85% occurring only once. This CDR3 has 19 residues. The germline gives CDR1 LGHNA, CDR2 YSLEER. Trimming removed 0 bases from V and 1 base from J; junction bases left unmatched: 12. These data belong to a study of OX40 agonist ivuxolimab in advanced cancers. General study points: In CD8+ T cells, expanded clones were on average more numerous than in CD4+. At 0.1 to 3.0 mg/kg, clonal expansion of CD4+ and CD8+ blood T cells had occurred by week 6. Among some nonresponders, normalized T-cell clonal expansion was also low. Expanded peripheral T-cell antigen specificity went undetermined.

Source: CD4+ or CD8+ T cells sorted from blood, taken in a trial of the OX40 agonist ivuxolimab. The sequence derives from an adult with an advanced solid tumor such as melanoma, head and neck, liver or kidney cancer. This chain joins TRBV4-3 and TRBJ2-3, with TRBD1 identical over 8 bases. As DNA, the CDR3 is TGCGCCAGCAGCCAAGATACGTCAGGGGGCGTTGGGCGCACAGATACGCAGTATTTT. Protein sequence: CASSQDTSGGVGRTDTQYF.